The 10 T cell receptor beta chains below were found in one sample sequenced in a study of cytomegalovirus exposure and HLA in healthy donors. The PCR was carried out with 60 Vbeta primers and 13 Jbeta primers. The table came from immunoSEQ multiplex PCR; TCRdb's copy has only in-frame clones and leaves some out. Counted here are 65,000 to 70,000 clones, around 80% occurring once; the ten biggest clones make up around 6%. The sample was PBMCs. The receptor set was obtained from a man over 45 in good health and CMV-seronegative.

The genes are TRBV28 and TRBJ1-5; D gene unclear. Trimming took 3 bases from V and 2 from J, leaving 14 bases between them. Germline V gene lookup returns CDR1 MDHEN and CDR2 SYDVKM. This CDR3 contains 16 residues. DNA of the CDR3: TGTGCCAGCAGTTTGTGGAGGCGGTGGGGCAATCAGCCCCAGCATTTT. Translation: CASSLWRRWGNQPQHF.

The DNA of the CDR3 is TGTGCCAGCAGTTTAATAGCGGGAGGGCAGCCACAAGAGACCCAGTACTTC. Residues: CASSLIAGGQPQETQYF. The chain is built from TRBV27 and TRBJ2-5, with 11 bases fitting TRBD2. The trim removed 2 bases at V and 2 bases at J, leaving 7 bases unmatched. This CDR3 has 17 amino acids. Germline values: CDR1 MNHEY, CDR2 SMNVEV (reference sequence).

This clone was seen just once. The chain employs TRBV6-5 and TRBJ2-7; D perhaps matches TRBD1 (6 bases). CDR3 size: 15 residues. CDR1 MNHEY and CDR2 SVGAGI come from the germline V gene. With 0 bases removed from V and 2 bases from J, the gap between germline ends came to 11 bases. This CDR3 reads CASSYSRQVTYEQYF. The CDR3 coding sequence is TGTGCCAGCAGTTACTCGAGACAGGTAACCTACGAGCAGTACTTC.

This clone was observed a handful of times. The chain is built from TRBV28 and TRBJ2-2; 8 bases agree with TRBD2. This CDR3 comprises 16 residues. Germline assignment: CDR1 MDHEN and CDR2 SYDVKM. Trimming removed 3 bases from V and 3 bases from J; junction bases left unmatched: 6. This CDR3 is CASSFPPGLDTGELFF. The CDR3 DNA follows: TGTGCCAGCAGTTTCCCCCCGGGACTAGACACCGGGGAGCTGTTTTTT.

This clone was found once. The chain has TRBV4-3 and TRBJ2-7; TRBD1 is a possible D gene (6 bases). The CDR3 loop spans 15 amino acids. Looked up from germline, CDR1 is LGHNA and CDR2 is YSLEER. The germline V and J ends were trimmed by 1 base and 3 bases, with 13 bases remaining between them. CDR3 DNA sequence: TGCGCCAGCAGCCAAGGATCGGGACACCTCTACGAGCAGTACTTC. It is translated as CASSQGSGHLYEQYF.

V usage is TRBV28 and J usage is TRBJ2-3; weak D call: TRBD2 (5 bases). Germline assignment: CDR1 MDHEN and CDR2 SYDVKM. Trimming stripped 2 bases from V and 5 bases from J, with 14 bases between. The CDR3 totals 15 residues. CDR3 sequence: CASSLPSGLRDTQYF. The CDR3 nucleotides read TGTGCCAGCAGTTTACCCAGCGGTTTAAGAGATACGCAGTATTTT.

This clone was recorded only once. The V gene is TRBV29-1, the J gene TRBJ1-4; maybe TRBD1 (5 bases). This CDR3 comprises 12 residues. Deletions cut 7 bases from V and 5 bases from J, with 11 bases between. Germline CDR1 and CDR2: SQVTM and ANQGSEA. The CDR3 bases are TGCAGCGCCAGACAGAAAAATGAAAAACTGTTTTTT. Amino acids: CSARQKNEKLFF.

The CDR3 DNA is TGCGCAGGGGGGGAGGCCCCGTACAATGAGCAGTTCTTC. It yields the protein CAGGEAPYNEQFF. The chain carries TRBV10-2 and TRBJ2-1; perhaps TRBD2 as D (7 bases). The germline V gene encodes CDR1 WSHSY and CDR2 SAAADI. This CDR3 is built from 13 residues.

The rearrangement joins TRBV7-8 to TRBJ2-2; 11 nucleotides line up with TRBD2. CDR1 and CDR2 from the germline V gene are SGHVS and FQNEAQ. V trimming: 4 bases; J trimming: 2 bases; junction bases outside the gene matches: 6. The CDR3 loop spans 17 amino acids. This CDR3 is CASSSRTSGSNTGELFF. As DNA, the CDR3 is TGTGCCAGCAGCTCCAGAACTAGCGGGAGTAACACCGGGGAGCTGTTTTTT.

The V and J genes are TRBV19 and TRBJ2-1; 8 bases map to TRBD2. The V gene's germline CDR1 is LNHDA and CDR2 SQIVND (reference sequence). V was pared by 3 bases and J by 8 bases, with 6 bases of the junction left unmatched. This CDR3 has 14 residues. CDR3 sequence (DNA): TGTGCCAGTAGTATCTCAGCGGGAGCTCATGAGCAGTTCTTC. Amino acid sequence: CASSISAGAHEQFF.